This TCR beta chain came from a study of cytomegalovirus exposure and HLA in healthy donors. Researchers ran the PCR with 60 Vbeta and 13 Jbeta primers. Repertoires were generated with immunoSEQ multiplex PCR, while TCRdb's copy carries only in-frame clones and drops some. The sample carries roughly 180,000 clones, roughly 9.4% recorded once. Germline V CDR1 and CDR2: GTSNPN, SVGIG (reference sequence). J gave up 6 bases and V 3 bases, and 11 bases lay outside the gene matches. The CDR3 has 16 residues. The clonotype comes from a woman younger than 45 in good health and CMV-seropositive. The sample comprised PBMCs. The chain recombines TRBV30 with TRBJ2-2; 9 bases agree with TRBD1. The CDR3 protein is CAWSRPGQGFPGELFF. The CDR3 DNA follows: TGTGCCTGGAGCCGACCGGGACAGGGATTCCCCGGGGAGCTGTTTTTT.